The 15 T cell receptor beta chains below were found in one sample sequenced in a study of T cells expressing NK-cell markers. TCRdb reanalyzed the 5' RACE reads and collapses them to one entry per CDR3 protein, without DNA. Here the sample table reports 250,000 to 300,000 distinct CDR3 sequences. The material sequenced was blood T cells: a sorted CD56 or NKG2C T cell subset, CD4+ or CD8+ T cells, or bulk PBMC T cells (not recorded which). The receptors derive from a man between 18 and 35 years old in good health.

The chain is built from TRBV5-1 and TRBJ2-5; TCRdb's assignment of TRBD1 cannot be checked, as there is no DNA. Germline CDR1 and CDR2: SGHRS and YFSETQ. The CDR3 contains 14 residues. The CDR3 loop reads CASSPDRGSETQYF.

This chain connects TRBV20-1 to TRBJ2-1; the D call of TRBD1 rests on TCRdb alone, since no DNA is present to check it. CDR3 length equals 16 residues. The V gene's germline CDR1 is DFQATT and CDR2 SNEGSKA (reference sequence). The chain's CDR3 is CSTRAGRGSVHNEQFF.

The chain combines TRBV20-1 with TRBJ2-5; the D gene TCRdb calls, TRBD1, cannot be checked with no DNA. This CDR3 contains 14 residues. Per germline, CDR1 DFQATT and CDR2 SNEGSKA (reference sequence). The CDR3 sequence is CSARDRQGVETQYF.

The V gene is TRBV19, the J gene TRBJ2-1. CDR3 length: 13 amino acids. CDR1 LNHDA and CDR2 SQIVND come from the germline V gene (reference sequence). CDR3: CASRRSGKNEQFF.

This chain's CDR3 is CASTVGAGQLVETQYF. The chain links TRBV7-7 to TRBJ2-5; TCRdb indicates TRBD1, and absent DNA this call remains unverified. The CDR3 length is 16 residues. The germline gives CDR1 SSHAT, CDR2 FNYEAQ (reference sequence).

The V call is TRBV7-2, the J call TRBJ1-2. CDR3 length: 12 residues. Germline V gene lookup returns CDR1 SGHTA and CDR2 FQGNSA. CDR3 amino acids: CASSLLGRGYTF.

The V and J genes are TRBV18 and TRBJ2-1; TCRdb reports TRBD2, a call that lacks DNA to check it against. This CDR3 spans 14 amino acids. Germline V CDR1 and CDR2: KGHSH, LQKENI. The CDR3 spells CASSPGLHNDEQFF.

The gene calls are TRBV5-1 and TRBJ2-1; the TCRdb D gene call, TRBD1, has no DNA to confirm it. The CDR3 has 14 residues. CDR1 SGHRS and CDR2 YFSETQ come from the germline V gene. This CDR3 reads CASSPGTEYNEQFF. Looking up the rest from reference TRBV5-1 and TRBJ2-1 gives the full variable domain: KAGVTQTPRYLIKTRGQQVTLSCSPISGHRSVSWYQQTPGQGLQFLFEYFSETQRNKGNFPGRFSGRQFSNSRSEMNVSTLELGDSALYLCASSPGTEYNEQFFGPGTRLTVL.

V is TRBV18 and J is TRBJ2-7; TCRdb's D call, TRBD2, is unchecked because there is no DNA. CDR3 length: 17 amino acids. Germline loops: CDR1 KGHSH, CDR2 LQKENI. CDR3 residues: CASSPGLAGSALYEQYF.

The chain links TRBV2 to TRBJ1-5; checking the TCRdb D call of TRBD1 is not possible without DNA. This CDR3 contains 15 residues. Germline V gives CDR1 SNHLY, CDR2 FYNNEI. The CDR3 here is CASSPRTASDQPQHF. The complete variable domain, with remaining parts taken from reference TRBV2 and TRBJ1-5, reads EPEVTQTPSHQVTQMGQEVILRCVPISNHLYFYWYRQILGQKVEFLVSFYNNEISEKSEIFDDQFSVERPDGSNFTLKIRSTKLEDSAMYFCASSPRTASDQPQHFGDGTRLSIL.

The gene calls are TRBV6-1 and TRBJ1-4; TCRdb selects TRBD1, and the lack of DNA leaves this call unchecked. The germline CDR1 and CDR2 sequences are MNHNS and SASEGT. The CDR3 consists of 14 residues. CDR3 amino acids: CASSRGRGNEKLFF.

CDR3: CASATGTETQYF. V is TRBV28 and J is TRBJ2-5; checking the TCRdb D call of TRBD1 is not possible without DNA. The CDR3 is 12 amino acids. Germline assignment: CDR1 MDHEN and CDR2 SYDVKM.

V gene TRBV12-3 or TRBV12-4 combines with J gene TRBJ1-1; TCRdb selects TRBD1, and the lack of DNA leaves this call unchecked. The CDR3 is 13 amino acids. CDR3 region: CASKKDSVAEAFF.

This chain's CDR3 is CASSLDLGGSETQYF. This rearrangement joins TRBV7-2 to TRBJ2-5; without DNA, the TCRdb call of TRBD2 cannot be checked. The CDR3 is 15 residues long. Germline CDR1 reads SGHTA; CDR2 reads FQGNSA.

The chain recombines TRBV29-1 with TRBJ2-3; the TCRdb D gene call, TRBD1, has no DNA to confirm it. CDR3 length equals 12 residues. Germline V CDR1 and CDR2: SQVTM, ANQGSEA. CDR3 residues: CSGGTNTDTQYF.